These 7 T cell receptor beta chains came from one sample sequenced in a study of blood T cells in healthy people across ages. A second PCR of roughly 7 to 11 cycles used a sample-barcoded 5' primer and a J-beta primer mix. TCRdb ran MiXCR on the 5' RACE reads and lists one entry per CDR3 protein. The data show about 1,800,000 distinct CDR3 sequences, 28% seen once. Sequencing input: blood. These receptor sequences come from a young woman in good health.

This chain uses TRBV2 with TRBJ2-1, with 7 bases that match TRBD1. The CDR3 loop spans 14 amino acids. Losses at the gene ends were 3 bases for V and 8 bases for J; bases not matched to a gene: 7. Germline V gene lookup returns CDR1 SNHLY and CDR2 FYNNEI. The CDR3 DNA follows: TGTGCCAGCAGTGACCCGACAGGGTTCCATGAGCAGTTCTTC. Translating gives CASSDPTGFHEQFF.

V and J are TRBV2 and TRBJ1-6; weak D call: TRBD1 (5 bases). The CDR3 extends over 14 amino acids. Germline V gene data show CDR1 as SNHLY and CDR2 as FYNNEI. V gave up 6 bases and J gave up 9 bases, with 15 bases separating them. DNA of the CDR3: TGTGCCAGCAGGGAGGGGTATTTTGGTTCACCCCTCCACTTT. Amino acid sequence: CASREGYFGSPLHF.

This clonotype was seen only once. This clone may be a read error of a much larger clone one base away. CDR3 coding DNA: TGTGCCAGCAGCCCGGGACAGTTTTCGTACGAGCAGTACGTC. This sequence encodes CASSPGQFSYEQYV. The rearrangement joins TRBV7-3 to TRBJ2-7; 7 bases are a match to TRBD1. Germline CDR1 SGHTA, CDR2 FQGTGA. This CDR3 region has 14 residues. J was trimmed by 4 bases and V by 5 bases; bases with no gene match: 8.

V usage is TRBV10-3 and J usage is TRBJ2-5, with 10 bases that match TRBD2. Germline CDR1 reads ENHRY; CDR2 reads SYGVKD. V lost 4 bases, J lost 5 bases, and 4 bases stayed unmatched. This CDR3 comprises 14 residues. CDR3 DNA: TGTGCCATCAGTGCGAGCGGGGGGGAGGAGACCCAGTACTTC. It translates to CAISASGGEETQYF.

The V gene is TRBV21-1, the J gene TRBJ2-1; TRBD2, the D gene given by the table, was not confirmed from the DNA. TRBV21-1 is described as a pseudogene. CDR3 length equals 14 residues. The CDR3 loop is CASSPARDSDEQFF. CDR3 in DNA: TGTGCCAGCAGTCCGGCTAGAGATTCCGATGAGCAGTTCTTC.

There are a few counts of this clonotype. This chain joins TRBV20-1 and TRBJ1-1, with D tentatively TRBD1 (5 bases). Trimming took off 0 bases at V and 1 base at J, with 15 bases between the two ends. The germline CDR1 and CDR2 sequences are DFQATT and SNEGSKA (reference sequence). The CDR3 length is 16 residues. CDR3 region: CSARDPRSRGNTEAFF. Written as DNA, the CDR3 is TGCAGTGCTAGAGATCCCAGGTCTAGGGGGAACACTGAAGCTTTCTTT.

V usage is TRBV6-1 and J usage is TRBJ2-7; D call uncertain. The V end was cut by 0 bases, the J end by 2 bases, with 2 bases between. The CDR3 totals 12 residues. The V gene's germline CDR1 is MNHNS and CDR2 SASEGT. CDR3 in amino acids: CASSEAAYEQYF. CDR3 coding DNA: TGTGCCAGCAGTGAAGCCGCCTACGAGCAGTACTTC.